This TCR beta chain emerged from a study of post-analysis software for immune sequencing data. Study summary: Relapsing-remitting, secondary progressive and progressive-relapsing courses of multiple sclerosis were included.

Libraries were made from TCR beta cDNA, and they carried unique molecular identifiers. TCRdb re-analysed the PCR reads in MiXCR, keeping a single row per CDR3 protein. The sample lists about 500,000 distinct CDR3 sequences; around 40% were seen once. Comment on this clonotype: Its antigen is as yet unknown.

The CDR3 covers 13 residues. Per germline, CDR1 MNHEY and CDR2 SVGAGI. V lost 6 bases and J 6 bases, leaving 15 bases between the germline ends. Overall study findings and caveats: Versus controls, multiple sclerosis patients showed significantly lower diversity (normalized Chao1). In patients, TRBV5-6, TRBV5-1 and TRBV20-1 belonged to 4 or 5 TRBV segments found more frequently than in controls.

The V call is TRBV6-5, the J call TRBJ2-7, with D perhaps given as TRBD1 or TRBD2 (7 bases each). Specimen: blood. The receptor was derived from a girl between 5 and 17 years old with multiple sclerosis. The CDR3 reads CASRRDYRGEQYF. CDR3 DNA sequence: TGTGCCAGCAGGAGGGACTACAGGGGCGAGCAGTACTTC.